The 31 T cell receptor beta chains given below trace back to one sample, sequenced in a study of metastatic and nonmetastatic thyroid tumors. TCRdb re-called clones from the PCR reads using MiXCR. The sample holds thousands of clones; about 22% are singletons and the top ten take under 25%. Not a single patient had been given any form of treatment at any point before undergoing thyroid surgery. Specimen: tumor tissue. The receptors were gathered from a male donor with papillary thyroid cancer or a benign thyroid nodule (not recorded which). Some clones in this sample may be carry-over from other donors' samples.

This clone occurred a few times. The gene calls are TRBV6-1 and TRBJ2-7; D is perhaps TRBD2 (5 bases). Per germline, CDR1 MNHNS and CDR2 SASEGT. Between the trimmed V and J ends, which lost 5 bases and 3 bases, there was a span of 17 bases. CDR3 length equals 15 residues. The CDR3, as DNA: TGTGCCAGCAGTCGGGATCTTTTGGGCCACTACGAGCAGTACTTC. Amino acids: CASSRDLLGHYEQYF.

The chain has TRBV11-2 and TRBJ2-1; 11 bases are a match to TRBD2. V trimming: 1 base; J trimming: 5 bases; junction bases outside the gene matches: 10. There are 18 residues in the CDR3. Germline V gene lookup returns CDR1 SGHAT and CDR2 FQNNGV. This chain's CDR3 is CASSLGVSGGAVNNEQFF. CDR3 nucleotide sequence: TGTGCCAGCAGCTTAGGGGTTAGCGGGGGGGCTGTGAACAATGAGCAGTTCTTC.

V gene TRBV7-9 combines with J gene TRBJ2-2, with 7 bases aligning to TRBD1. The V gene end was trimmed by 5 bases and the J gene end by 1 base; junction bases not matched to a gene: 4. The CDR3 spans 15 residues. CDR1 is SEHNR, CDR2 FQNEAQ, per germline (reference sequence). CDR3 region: CASSAWTGNTGELFF. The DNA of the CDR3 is TGTGCCAGCAGCGCCTGGACAGGGAACACCGGGGAGCTGTTTTTT.

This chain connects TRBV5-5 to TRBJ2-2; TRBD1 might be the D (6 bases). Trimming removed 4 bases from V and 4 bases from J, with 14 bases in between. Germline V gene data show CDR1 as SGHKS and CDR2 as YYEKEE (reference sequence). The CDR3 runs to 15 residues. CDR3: CASSVRTATTGELFF. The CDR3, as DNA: TGTGCCAGCAGCGTTCGGACAGCCACCACCGGGGAGCTGTTTTTT.

CDR3 in amino acids: CAWSLDYSYEQYF. CDR3 in DNA: TGTGCCTGGAGTCTGGACTACTCCTACGAGCAGTACTTC. The J gene is TRBJ2-7, the V gene TRBV30; tentative D call: TRBD2 (6 bases). This CDR3 comprises 13 residues. CDR1 is GTSNPN, CDR2 SVGIG, per germline (reference sequence). V shed 2 bases and J shed 0 bases, with 8 bases lying between them.

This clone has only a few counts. CDR3 protein: CASSVPRGFTEAFF. The CDR3 DNA reads as TGTGCCAGCAGTGTCCCCCGGGGGTTCACTGAAGCTTTCTTT. The gene calls are TRBV27 and TRBJ1-1, with D tentatively TRBD1 (5 bases). V lost 5 bases and J lost 4, with 14 bases in between. Germline V gene lookup returns CDR1 MNHEY and CDR2 SMNVEV (reference sequence). This CDR3 is built from 14 residues.

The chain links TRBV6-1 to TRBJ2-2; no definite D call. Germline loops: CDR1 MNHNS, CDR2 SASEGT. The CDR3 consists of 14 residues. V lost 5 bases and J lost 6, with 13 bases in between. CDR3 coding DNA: TGTGCCAGCAGTCATTTGTCGGATGCCGGGGAGCTGTTTTTT. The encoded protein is CASSHLSDAGELFF.

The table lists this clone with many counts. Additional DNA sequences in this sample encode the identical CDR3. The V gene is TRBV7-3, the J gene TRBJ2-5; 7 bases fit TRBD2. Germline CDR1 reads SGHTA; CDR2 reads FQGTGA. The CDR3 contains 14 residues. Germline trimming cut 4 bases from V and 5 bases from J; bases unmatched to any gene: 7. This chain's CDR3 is CASSSGGRGETQYF. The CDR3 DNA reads TGTGCCAGCAGCTCGGGGGGTCGAGGGGAGACCCAGTACTTC.

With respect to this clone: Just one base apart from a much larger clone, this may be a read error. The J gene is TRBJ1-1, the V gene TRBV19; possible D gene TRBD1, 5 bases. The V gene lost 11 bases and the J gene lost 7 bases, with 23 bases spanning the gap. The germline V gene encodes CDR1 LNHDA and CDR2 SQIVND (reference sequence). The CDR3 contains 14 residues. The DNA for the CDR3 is TGTGCCTCCTCGCGGTCGTGGGGCTTCAATGAAGCTTTCTTT. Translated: CASSRSWGFNEAFF.

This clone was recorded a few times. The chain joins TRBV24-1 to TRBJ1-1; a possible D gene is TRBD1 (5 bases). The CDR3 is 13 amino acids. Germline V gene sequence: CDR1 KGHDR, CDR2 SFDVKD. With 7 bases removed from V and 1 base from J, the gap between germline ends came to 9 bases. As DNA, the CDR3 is TGTGCCACCAGCCCGGGACGGAACACTGAAGCTTTCTTT. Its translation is CATSPGRNTEAFF.

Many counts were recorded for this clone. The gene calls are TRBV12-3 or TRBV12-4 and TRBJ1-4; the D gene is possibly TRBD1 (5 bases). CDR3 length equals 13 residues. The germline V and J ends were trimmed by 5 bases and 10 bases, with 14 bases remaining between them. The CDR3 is CASSMDKAGKLFF. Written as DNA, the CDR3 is TGTGCCAGCAGTATGGACAAGGCCGGAAAACTGTTTTTT.

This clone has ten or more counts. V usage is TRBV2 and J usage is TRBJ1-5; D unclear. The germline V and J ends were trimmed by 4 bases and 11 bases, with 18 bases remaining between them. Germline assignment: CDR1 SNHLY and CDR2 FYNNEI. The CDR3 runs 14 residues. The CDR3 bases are TGTGCCAGCAGTGGTACGGGCGATAAATGGACCCAGCATTTT. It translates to CASSGTGDKWTQHF.

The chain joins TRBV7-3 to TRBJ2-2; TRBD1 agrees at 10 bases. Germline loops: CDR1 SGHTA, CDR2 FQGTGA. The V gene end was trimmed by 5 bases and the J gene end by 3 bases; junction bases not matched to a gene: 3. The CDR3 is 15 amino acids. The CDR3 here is CASSPDRGDTGELFF. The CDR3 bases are TGTGCCAGCAGCCCGGACAGGGGGGACACCGGGGAGCTGTTTTTT.

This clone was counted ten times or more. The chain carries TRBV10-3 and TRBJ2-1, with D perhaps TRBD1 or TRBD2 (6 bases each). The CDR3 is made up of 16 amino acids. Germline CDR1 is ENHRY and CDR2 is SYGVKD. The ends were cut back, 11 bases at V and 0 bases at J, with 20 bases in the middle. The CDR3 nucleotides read TGTGCCGTAACCAGGGGTAGGGACTCCTCCTACAATGAGCAGTTCTTC. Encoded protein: CAVTRGRDSSYNEQFF.

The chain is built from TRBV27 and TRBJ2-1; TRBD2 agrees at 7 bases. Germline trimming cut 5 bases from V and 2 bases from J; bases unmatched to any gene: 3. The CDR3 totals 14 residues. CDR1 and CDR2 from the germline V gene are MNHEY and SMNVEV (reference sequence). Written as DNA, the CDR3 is TGTGCCAGCAGTCTAGCGGAAACCTACAATGAGCAGTTCTTC. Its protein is CASSLAETYNEQFF.

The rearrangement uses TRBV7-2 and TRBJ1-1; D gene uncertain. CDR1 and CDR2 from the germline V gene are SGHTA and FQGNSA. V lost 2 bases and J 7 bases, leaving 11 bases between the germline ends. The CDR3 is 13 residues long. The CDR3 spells CASSLPQVSEAFF. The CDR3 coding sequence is TGTGCCAGCAGCTTACCTCAGGTCAGTGAAGCTTTCTTT.

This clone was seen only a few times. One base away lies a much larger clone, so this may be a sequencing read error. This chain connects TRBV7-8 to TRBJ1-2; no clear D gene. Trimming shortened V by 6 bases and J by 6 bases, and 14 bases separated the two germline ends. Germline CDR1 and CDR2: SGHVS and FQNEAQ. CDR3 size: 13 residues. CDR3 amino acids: CASSNRLANGYTF. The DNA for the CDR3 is TGTGCCAGCAGTAACCGACTAGCGAATGGCTACACCTTC.

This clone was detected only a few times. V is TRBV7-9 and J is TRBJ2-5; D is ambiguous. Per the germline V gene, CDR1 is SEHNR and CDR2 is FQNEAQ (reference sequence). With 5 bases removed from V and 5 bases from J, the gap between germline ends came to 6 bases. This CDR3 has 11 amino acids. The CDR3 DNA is TGTGCCAGCAGCATCGGGGAGACCCAGTACTTC. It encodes CASSIGETQYF.

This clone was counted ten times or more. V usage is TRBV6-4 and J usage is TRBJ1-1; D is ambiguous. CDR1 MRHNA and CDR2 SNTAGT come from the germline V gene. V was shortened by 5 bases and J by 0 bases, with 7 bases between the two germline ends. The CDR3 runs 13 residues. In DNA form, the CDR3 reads TGTGCCAGCAGTTTACAGCTGAACACTGAAGCTTTCTTT. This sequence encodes CASSLQLNTEAFF.

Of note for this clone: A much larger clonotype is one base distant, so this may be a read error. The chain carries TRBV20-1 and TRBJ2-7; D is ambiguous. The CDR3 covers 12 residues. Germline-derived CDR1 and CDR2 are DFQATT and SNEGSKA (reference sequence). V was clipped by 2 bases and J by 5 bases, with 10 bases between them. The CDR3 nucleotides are TGCAGTGCTAGAAAAAAGGGCGACGAGCAGTACTTC. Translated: CSARKKGDEQYF.

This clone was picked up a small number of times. CDR3 nucleotides: TGTGCCAGTAGTATACGGAGTTCGAATACGCAGTATTTT. It yields the protein CASSIRSSNTQYF. This chain uses TRBV19 with TRBJ2-3, with D uncertain. The CDR3 is made up of 13 amino acids. CDR1 is LNHDA and CDR2 is SQIVND in the germline V gene (reference sequence). V lost 2 bases and J lost 7, with 10 bases in between. The full variable domain, its missing parts supplied by reference TRBV19 and TRBJ2-3, is DGGITQSPKYLFRKEGQNVTLSCEQNLNHDAMYWYRQDPGQGLRLIYYSQIVNDFQKGDIAEGYSVSREKKESFPLTVTSAQKNPTAFYLCASSIRSSNTQYFGPGTRLTVL.

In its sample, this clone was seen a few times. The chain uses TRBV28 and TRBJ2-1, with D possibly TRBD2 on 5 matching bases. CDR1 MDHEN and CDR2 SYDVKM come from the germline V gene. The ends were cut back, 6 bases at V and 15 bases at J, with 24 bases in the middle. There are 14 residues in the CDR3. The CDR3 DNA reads TGTGCCAGCAGCGCCGAGGGTCTGTCTATCATAGGGTTCTTC. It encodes CASSAEGLSIIGFF.

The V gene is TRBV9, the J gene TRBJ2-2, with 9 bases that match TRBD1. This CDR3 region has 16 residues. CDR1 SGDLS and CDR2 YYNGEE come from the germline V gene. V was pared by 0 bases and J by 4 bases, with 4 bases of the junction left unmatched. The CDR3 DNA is TGTGCCAGCAGCGTAGTGGGACAGGGTGGCACCGGGGAGCTGTTTTTT. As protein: CASSVVGQGGTGELFF.

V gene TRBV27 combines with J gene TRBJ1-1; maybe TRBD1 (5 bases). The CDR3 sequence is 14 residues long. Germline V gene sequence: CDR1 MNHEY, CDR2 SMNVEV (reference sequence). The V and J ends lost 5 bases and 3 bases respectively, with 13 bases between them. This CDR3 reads CASSPSVQDTEAFF. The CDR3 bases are TGTGCCAGCAGTCCCTCGGTACAGGACACTGAAGCTTTCTTT.

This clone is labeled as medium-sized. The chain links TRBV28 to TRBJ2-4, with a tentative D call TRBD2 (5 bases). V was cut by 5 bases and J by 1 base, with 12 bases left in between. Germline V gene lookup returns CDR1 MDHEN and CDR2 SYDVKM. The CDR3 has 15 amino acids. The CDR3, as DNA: TGTGCCAGCAGTCGGAGGTCGGGGGCCAAAAACATTCAGTACTTC. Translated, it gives CASSRRSGAKNIQYF.

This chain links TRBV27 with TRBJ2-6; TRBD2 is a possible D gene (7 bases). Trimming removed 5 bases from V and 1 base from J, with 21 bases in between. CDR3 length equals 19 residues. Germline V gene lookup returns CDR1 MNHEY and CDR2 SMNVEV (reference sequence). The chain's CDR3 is CASSLTGGQPQSGANVLTF. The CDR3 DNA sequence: TGTGCCAGCAGTCTTACGGGGGGACAACCCCAGTCTGGGGCCAACGTCCTGACTTTC.

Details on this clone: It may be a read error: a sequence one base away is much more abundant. CDR3 DNA: TGTGCCAGCAGCTTGTACCTTAACTATGGCTACACCTTC. This gives the protein CASSLYLNYGYTF. V is TRBV5-5 and J is TRBJ1-2; D gene unclear. The germline V gene has CDR1 SGHKS and CDR2 YYEKEE (reference sequence). The CDR3 runs to 13 residues. V was clipped by 1 base and J by 1 base, with 5 bases between them.

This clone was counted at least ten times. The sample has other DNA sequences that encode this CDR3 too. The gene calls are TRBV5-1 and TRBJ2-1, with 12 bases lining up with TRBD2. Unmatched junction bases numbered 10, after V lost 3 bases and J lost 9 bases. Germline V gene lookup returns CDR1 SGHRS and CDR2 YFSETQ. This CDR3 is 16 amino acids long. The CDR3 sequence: CASSYLAGGPRGEQFF. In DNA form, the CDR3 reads TGCGCCAGCAGCTACCTAGCGGGAGGGCCTAGGGGTGAGCAGTTCTTC.

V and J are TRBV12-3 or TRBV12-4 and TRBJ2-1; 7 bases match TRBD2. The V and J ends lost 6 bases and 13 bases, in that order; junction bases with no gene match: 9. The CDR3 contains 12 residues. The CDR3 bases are TGTGCCAGCAGCCCCCGACTAGCCGGACAGTTCTTC. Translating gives CASSPRLAGQFF.

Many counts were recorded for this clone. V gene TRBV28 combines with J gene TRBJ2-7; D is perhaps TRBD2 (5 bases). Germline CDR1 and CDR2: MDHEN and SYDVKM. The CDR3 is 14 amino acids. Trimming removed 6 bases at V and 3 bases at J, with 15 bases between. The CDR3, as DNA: TGTGCCAGCAGGTCCCAGGCGGGCTACTACGAGCAGTACTTC. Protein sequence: CASRSQAGYYEQYF.

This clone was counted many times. The CDR3 region is CASSAETSGIVHEQFF. The CDR3 bases are TGTGCCAGTAGTGCCGAGACTAGCGGGATTGTCCATGAGCAGTTCTTC. V gene TRBV19 combines with J gene TRBJ2-1; 11 nucleotides align to TRBD2. Germline V lookup: CDR1 LNHDA, CDR2 SQIVND (reference sequence). V lost 5 bases, J lost 8 bases, and 11 bases stayed unmatched. The CDR3 is made up of 16 amino acids.